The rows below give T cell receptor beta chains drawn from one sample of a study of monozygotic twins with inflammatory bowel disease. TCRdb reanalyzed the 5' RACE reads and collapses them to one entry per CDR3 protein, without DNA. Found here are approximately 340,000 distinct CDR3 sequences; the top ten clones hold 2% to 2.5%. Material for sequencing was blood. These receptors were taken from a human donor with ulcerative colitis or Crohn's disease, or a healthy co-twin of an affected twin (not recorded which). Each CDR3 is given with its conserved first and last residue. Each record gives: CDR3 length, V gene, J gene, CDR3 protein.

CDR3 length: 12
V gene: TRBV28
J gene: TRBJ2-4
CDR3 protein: CASSLAGTRQYF

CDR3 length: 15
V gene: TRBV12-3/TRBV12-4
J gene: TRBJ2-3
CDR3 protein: CASSFAGRPPDTQYF

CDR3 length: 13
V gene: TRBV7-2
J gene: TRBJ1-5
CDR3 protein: CASSQEQELAQHF

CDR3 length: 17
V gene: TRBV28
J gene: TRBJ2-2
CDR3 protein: CASSFMGKSRNTGELFF

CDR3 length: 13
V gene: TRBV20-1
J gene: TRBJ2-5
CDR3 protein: CSAQDSYWETQYF

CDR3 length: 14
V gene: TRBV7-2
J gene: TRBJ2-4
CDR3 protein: CASSLAGLGDIQYF

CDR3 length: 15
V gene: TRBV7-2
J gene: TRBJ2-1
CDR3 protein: CASSLAGKDYNEQFF

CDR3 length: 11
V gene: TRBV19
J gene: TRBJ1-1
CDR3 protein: CASRTYTEAFF

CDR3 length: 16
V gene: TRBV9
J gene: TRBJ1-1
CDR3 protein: CASSPQSVGGKAEAFF

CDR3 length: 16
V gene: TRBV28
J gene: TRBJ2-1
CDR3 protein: CASSFRGGFSYNEQFF

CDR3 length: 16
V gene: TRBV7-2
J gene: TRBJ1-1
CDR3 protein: CASSLGVSGAKTEAFF

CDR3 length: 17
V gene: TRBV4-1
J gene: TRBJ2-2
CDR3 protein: CASSQDQGRGNTGELFF

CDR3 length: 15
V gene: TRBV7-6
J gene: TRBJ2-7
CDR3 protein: CASSLAGDSSYEQYF

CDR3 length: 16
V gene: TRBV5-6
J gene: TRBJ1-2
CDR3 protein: CASRSSRFLTNYGYTF